The present entry profiles one T cell receptor (beta chain) with its context. The antigen is undetermined. TCRdb keeps only in-frame clones here, not all; method: immunoSEQ multiplex PCR. The sample gives 65,000 to 95,000 clones, roughly 84% of which show up once; around 19% is in the top ten. The data originate from a study of identifying expanded T cells in peripheral blood. Overall study results and limits: Clone count variance between roughly 2-week samples rose with total template count. Technical replicates showed roughly 1.2 changed clones; approximately two weeks roughly 16; four weeks 19.

This CDR3 contains 13 residues. Between the trimmed V and J ends, which lost 4 bases and 1 base, there was a span of 5 bases. CDR1 is MRHNA and CDR2 is SNTAGT in the germline V gene. Collection occurred without any documented infections or immune events in donors. The sequence derives from a person aged 18 to 75 in good health. Material: blood. The gene calls are TRBV6-4 and TRBJ2-1; D is unclear. The CDR3 sequence: CASSASSYNEQFF. In nucleotides, the CDR3 is TGTGCCAGCAGTGCGTCGTCCTACAATGAGCAGTTCTTC.